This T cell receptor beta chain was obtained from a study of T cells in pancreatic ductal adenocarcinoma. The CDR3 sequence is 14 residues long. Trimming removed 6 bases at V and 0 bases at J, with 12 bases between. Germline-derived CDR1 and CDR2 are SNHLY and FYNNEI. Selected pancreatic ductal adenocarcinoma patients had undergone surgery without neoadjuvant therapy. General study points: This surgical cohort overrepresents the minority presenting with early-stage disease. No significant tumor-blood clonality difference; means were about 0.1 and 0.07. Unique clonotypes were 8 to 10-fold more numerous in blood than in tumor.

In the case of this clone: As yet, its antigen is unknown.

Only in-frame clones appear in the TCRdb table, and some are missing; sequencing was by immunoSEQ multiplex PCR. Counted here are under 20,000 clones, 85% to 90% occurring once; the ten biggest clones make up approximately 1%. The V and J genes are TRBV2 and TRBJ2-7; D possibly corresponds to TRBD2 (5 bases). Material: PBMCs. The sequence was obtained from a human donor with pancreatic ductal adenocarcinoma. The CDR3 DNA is TGTGCCAGCAGCCCCGAGGGAGCCTCCTACGAGCAGTACTTC. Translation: CASSPEGASYEQYF.